In this sample, the clone carrying this TCR beta chain turned up a few times. RNA was extracted and reverse transcribed into cDNA as the sequencing template. Method: immunoSEQ multiplex PCR; TCRdb's copy keeps in-frame clones and lacks some. The table includes roughly 200,000 clones, around three fifths detected once. This specimen belongs to a study of CD8+ T cells in alopecia areata. CDR1 and CDR2 from the germline V gene are SQVTM and ANQGSEA. The CDR3 runs 14 residues. With 4 bases removed from V and 0 bases from J, the gap between germline ends came to 13 bases. The rearrangement joins TRBV29-1 to TRBJ2-7; D tentatively reads TRBD1 or TRBD2 (5 bases each). The sequence came from a human donor in good health. Sequenced: CD8+ T cells sorted from blood. The CDR3 DNA sequence: TGCAGCGTTGTCGGGGCAGGGAACTCCTACGAGCAGTACTTC. It encodes CSVVGAGNSYEQYF.